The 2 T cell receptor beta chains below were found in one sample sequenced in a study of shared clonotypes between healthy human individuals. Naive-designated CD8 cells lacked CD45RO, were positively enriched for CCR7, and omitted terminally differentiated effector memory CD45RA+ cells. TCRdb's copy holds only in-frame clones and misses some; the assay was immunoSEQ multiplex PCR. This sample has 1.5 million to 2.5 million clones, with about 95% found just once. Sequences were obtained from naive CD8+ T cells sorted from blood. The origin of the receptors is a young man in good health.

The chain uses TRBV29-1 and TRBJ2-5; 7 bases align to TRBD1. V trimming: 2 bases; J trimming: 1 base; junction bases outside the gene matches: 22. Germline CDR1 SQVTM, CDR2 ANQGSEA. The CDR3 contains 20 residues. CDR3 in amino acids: CSVELASTGEQGSVQETQYF. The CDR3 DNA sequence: TGCAGCGTTGAATTAGCCTCAACAGGGGAGCAGGGGTCGGTCCAAGAGACCCAGTACTTC. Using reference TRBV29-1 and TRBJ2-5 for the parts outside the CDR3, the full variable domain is SAVISQKPSRDICQRGTSLTIQCQVDSQVTMMFWYRQQPGQSLTLIATANQGSEATYESGFVIDKFPISRPNLTFSTLTVSNMSPEDSSIYLCSVELASTGEQGSVQETQYFGPGTRLLVL.

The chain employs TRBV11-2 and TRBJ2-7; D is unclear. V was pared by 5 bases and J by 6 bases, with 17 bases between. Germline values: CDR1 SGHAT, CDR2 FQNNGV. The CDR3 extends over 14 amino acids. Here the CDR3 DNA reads TGTGCCAGCAGCACACTTGGCACATATTCCGAGCAGTACTTC. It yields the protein CASSTLGTYSEQYF.